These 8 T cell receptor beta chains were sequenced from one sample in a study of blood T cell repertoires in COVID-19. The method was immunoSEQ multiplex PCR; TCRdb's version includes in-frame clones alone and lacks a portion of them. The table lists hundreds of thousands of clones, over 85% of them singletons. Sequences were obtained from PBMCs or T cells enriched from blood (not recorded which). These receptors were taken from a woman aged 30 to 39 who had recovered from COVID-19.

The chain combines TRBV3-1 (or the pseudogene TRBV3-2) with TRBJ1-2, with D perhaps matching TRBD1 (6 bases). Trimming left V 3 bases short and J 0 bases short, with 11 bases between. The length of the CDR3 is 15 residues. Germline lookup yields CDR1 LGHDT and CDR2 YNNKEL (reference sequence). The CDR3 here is CASSHPGHTNYGYTF. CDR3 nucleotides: TGTGCCAGCAGCCACCCGGGACACACTAACTATGGCTACACCTTC.

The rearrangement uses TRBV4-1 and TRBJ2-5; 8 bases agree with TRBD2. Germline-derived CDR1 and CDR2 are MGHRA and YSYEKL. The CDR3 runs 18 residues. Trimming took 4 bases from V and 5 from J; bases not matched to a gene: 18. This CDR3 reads CASSLLILEAGVMETQYF. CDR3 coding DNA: TGCGCCAGCAGCCTTTTGATACTCGAAGCGGGAGTAATGGAGACCCAGTACTTC.

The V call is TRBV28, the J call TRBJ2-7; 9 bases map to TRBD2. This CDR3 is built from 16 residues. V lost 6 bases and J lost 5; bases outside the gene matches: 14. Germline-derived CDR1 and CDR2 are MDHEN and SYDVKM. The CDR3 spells CASRRGAGGVRNEQYF. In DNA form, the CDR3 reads TGTGCCAGCAGGCGCGGTGCGGGAGGGGTAAGGAACGAGCAGTACTTC.

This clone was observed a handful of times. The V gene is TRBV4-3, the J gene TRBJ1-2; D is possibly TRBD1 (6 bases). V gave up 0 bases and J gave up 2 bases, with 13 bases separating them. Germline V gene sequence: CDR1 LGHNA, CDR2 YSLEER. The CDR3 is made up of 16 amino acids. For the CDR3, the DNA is TGCGCCAGCAGCCAAGATCAAGGGGGATGGAACTATGGCTACACCTTC. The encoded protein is CASSQDQGGWNYGYTF.

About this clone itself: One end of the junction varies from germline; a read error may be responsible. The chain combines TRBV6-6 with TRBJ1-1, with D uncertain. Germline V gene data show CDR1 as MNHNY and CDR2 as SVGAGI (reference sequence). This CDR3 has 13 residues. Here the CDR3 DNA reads TGTGCCAGCAGTTACGGGTCTAACAGTGAAGCTTTCTTT. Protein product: CASSYGSNSEAFF.

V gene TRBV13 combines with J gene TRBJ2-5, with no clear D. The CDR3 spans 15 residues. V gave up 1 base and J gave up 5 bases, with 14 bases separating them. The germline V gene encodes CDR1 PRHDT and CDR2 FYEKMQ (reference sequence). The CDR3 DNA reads TGTGCCAGCAGCTTAGCCGTCTCAGGCTGGGAGACCCAGTACTTC. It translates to CASSLAVSGWETQYF. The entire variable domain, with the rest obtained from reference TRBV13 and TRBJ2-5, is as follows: AAGVIQSPRHLIKEKRETATLKCYPIPRHDTVYWYQQGPGQDPQFLISFYEKMQSDKGSIPDRFSAQQFSDYHSELNMSSLELGDSALYFCASSLAVSGWETQYFGPGTRLLVL.

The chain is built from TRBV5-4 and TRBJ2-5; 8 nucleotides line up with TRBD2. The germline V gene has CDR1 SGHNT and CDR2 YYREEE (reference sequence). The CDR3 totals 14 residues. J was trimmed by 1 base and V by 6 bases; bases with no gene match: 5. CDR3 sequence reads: CASKRGGSQETQYF. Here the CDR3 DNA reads TGTGCCAGCAAACGGGGGGGCAGCCAAGAGACCCAGTACTTC.

CDR3 sequence: CASTTGGQGGLPLYEQYF. The CDR3 DNA is TGTGCCAGCACCACGGGGGGACAGGGAGGTCTCCCACTTTACGAGCAGTACTTC. The rearrangement uses TRBV13 and TRBJ2-7, with 9 bases aligning to TRBD1. CDR3 length equals 18 residues. Germline-derived CDR1 and CDR2 are PRHDT and FYEKMQ (reference sequence). Trimming at V came to 7 bases and at J to 4 bases, leaving 20 bases not matched to a gene.